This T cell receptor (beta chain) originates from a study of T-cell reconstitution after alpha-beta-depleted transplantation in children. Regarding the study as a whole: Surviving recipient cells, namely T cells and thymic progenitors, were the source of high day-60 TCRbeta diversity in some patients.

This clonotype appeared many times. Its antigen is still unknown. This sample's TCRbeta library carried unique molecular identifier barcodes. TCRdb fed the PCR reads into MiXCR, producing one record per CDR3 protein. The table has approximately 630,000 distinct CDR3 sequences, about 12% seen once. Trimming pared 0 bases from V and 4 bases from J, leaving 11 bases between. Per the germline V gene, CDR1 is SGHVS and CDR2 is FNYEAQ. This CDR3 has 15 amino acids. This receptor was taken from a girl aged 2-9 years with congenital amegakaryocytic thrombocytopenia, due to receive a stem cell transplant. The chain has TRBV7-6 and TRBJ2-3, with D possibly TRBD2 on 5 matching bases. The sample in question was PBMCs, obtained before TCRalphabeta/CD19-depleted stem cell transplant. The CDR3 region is CASSLALAVPDTQYF. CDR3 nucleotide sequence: TGTGCCAGCAGCTTAGCCCTAGCCGTCCCAGATACGCAGTATTTT.